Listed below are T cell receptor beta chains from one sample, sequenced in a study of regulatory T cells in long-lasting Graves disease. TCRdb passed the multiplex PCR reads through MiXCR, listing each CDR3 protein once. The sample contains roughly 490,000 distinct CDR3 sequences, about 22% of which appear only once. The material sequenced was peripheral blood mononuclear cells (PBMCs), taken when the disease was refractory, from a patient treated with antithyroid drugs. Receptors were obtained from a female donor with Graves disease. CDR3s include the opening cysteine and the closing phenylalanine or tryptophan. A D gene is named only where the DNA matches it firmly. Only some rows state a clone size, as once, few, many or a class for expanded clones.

CDR3aa: CASSPGQRNGYTF
CDR3nt: TGCGCCAGCAGCCCGGGACAGAGAAATGGCTACACCTTC
abundance: .
j_gene: TRBJ1-2
d_gene: TRBD1
v_gene: TRBV5-1

CDR3aa: CSAKDRSMSPLHF
CDR3nt: TGCAGTGCTAAGGACAGGTCGATGTCACCCCTCCACTTT
abundance: .
j_gene: TRBJ1-6
d_gene: TRBD1
v_gene: TRBV20-1

CDR3aa: CSADPDGGKLFF
CDR3nt: TGCAGTGCTGACCCGGACGGCGGAAAACTGTTTTTT
abundance: .
j_gene: TRBJ1-4
d_gene: .
v_gene: TRBV20-1

CDR3aa: CASSSDGGRFEQYF
CDR3nt: TGTGCCAGCAGTTCGGACGGAGGACGCTTCGAGCAGTACTTC
abundance: many
j_gene: TRBJ2-7
d_gene: .
v_gene: TRBV28

CDR3aa: CASSSSIGSVVTGELFF
CDR3nt: TGTGCCAGCAGTTCCTCCATCGGGAGTGTAGTCACCGGGGAGCTGTTTTTT
abundance: .
j_gene: TRBJ2-2
d_gene: .
v_gene: TRBV6-5

CDR3aa: CSVQTSGTTDTQYF
CDR3nt: TGCAGCGTCCAGACTAGCGGGACCACAGATACGCAGTATTTT
abundance: .
j_gene: TRBJ2-3
d_gene: TRBD2
v_gene: TRBV29-1

CDR3aa: CASSLAPGEGYEQYF
CDR3nt: TGTGCCAGCAGCTTGGCGCCGGGAGAAGGATACGAGCAGTACTTC
abundance: .
j_gene: TRBJ2-7
d_gene: .
v_gene: TRBV5-5

CDR3aa: CASRVSAGGEETQYF
CDR3nt: TGTGCCAGCAGGGTCTCCGCGGGAGGGGAAGAGACCCAGTACTTC
abundance: .
j_gene: TRBJ2-5
d_gene: TRBD2
v_gene: TRBV6-1

CDR3aa: CASSPLGTGSPYEQYF
CDR3nt: TGTGCCAGCTCACCCCTCGGGACAGGGTCCCCCTACGAGCAGTACTTC
abundance: .
j_gene: TRBJ2-7
d_gene: TRBD1
v_gene: TRBV18

CDR3aa: CASSRGSEQYF
CDR3nt: TGTGCCAGCAGTAGAGGGTCCGAGCAGTACTTC
abundance: many
j_gene: TRBJ2-7
d_gene: .
v_gene: TRBV5-1

CDR3aa: CAISESNGYGYTF
CDR3nt: TGTGCCATCAGTGAGTCGAACGGCTATGGCTACACCTTC
abundance: many
j_gene: TRBJ1-2
d_gene: .
v_gene: TRBV10-3

CDR3aa: CASKGDSYYGYTF
CDR3nt: TGTGCCAGCAAAGGGGACAGCTACTATGGCTACACCTTC
abundance: many
j_gene: TRBJ1-2
d_gene: TRBD1
v_gene: TRBV6-2/TRBV6-3

CDR3aa: CASSEGWNSNQPQHF
CDR3nt: TGTGCCAGCAGTGAAGGTTGGAATAGCAATCAGCCCCAGCATTTT
abundance: many
j_gene: TRBJ1-5
d_gene: .
v_gene: TRBV2

CDR3aa: CASSAEGAGPNEKLFF
CDR3nt: TGTGCCAGCAGCGCCGAAGGGGCAGGGCCTAATGAAAAACTGTTTTTT
abundance: few
j_gene: TRBJ1-4
d_gene: .
v_gene: TRBV9

CDR3aa: CASSQSRDSYGYTF
CDR3nt: TGTGCCAGCAGCCAATCCCGGGACAGCTATGGCTACACCTTC
abundance: few
j_gene: TRBJ1-2
d_gene: TRBD1
v_gene: TRBV3-1

CDR3aa: CASSYSGRVNTEAFF
CDR3nt: TGTGCCAGCAGTTACTCGGGCAGGGTGAACACTGAAGCTTTCTTT
abundance: many
j_gene: TRBJ1-1
d_gene: .
v_gene: TRBV6-2/TRBV6-3

CDR3aa: CASSARGLADHQETQYF
CDR3nt: TGTGCCAGCAGTGCCCGAGGACTAGCGGATCACCAAGAGACCCAGTACTTC
abundance: many
j_gene: TRBJ2-5
d_gene: TRBD2
v_gene: TRBV6-1

CDR3aa: CASKPLGGPNTEAFF
CDR3nt: TGTGCCAGCAAACCTTTAGGGGGCCCGAACACTGAAGCTTTCTTT
abundance: .
j_gene: TRBJ1-1
d_gene: TRBD1
v_gene: TRBV2

CDR3aa: CASSFLGQGQVFSYEQYF
CDR3nt: TGTGCCAGCAGTTTTCTGGGACAGGGCCAGGTCTTTTCCTACGAGCAGTACTTC
abundance: many
j_gene: TRBJ2-7
d_gene: TRBD1
v_gene: TRBV12-3/TRBV12-4

CDR3aa: CASSFAKNEKLFF
CDR3nt: TGTGCCAGCAGTTTTGCTAAAAATGAAAAACTGTTTTTT
abundance: .
j_gene: TRBJ1-4
d_gene: .
v_gene: TRBV27

CDR3aa: CASSPPAGQLYGYTF
CDR3nt: TGTGCCAGCTCACCACCTGCGGGACAGCTCTATGGCTACACCTTC
abundance: .
j_gene: TRBJ1-2
d_gene: TRBD1
v_gene: TRBV18

CDR3aa: CASSYRFGSDSPLHF
CDR3nt: TGTGCCAGCAGTTATCGGTTCGGGTCGGATTCACCCCTCCACTTT
abundance: many
j_gene: TRBJ1-6
d_gene: .
v_gene: TRBV6-5

CDR3aa: CASSRQGAGQPQHF
CDR3nt: TGTGCCAGCAGTAGACAGGGGGCAGGGCAGCCCCAGCATTTT
abundance: .
j_gene: TRBJ1-5
d_gene: TRBD1
v_gene: TRBV2

CDR3aa: CASTNQDRRTRGELFF
CDR3nt: TGTGCCAGCACTAACCAGGACCGACGAACCCGAGGGGAGCTGTTTTTT
abundance: many
j_gene: TRBJ2-2
d_gene: .
v_gene: TRBV6-1

CDR3aa: CASSMARGKRWPNYGYTF
CDR3nt: TGTGCCAGTAGTATGGCCCGAGGAAAACGTTGGCCAAACTATGGCTACACCTTC
abundance: few
j_gene: TRBJ1-2
d_gene: .
v_gene: TRBV19

CDR3aa: CAINAGTSGTYEQYF
CDR3nt: TGTGCCATCAACGCCGGGACTAGCGGGACGTACGAGCAGTACTTC
abundance: few
j_gene: TRBJ2-7
d_gene: TRBD2
v_gene: TRBV10-3

CDR3aa: CASSYTREPQHF
CDR3nt: TGTGCCAGCAGTTATACACGGGAGCCCCAGCATTTT
abundance: many
j_gene: TRBJ1-5
d_gene: .
v_gene: TRBV12-3/TRBV12-4

CDR3aa: CSASLTDLSNQPQHF
CDR3nt: TGCAGTGCTAGTTTGACAGATCTTAGCAATCAGCCCCAGCATTTT
abundance: .
j_gene: TRBJ1-5
d_gene: .
v_gene: TRBV20-1

CDR3aa: CASRGPGLSYEQYF
CDR3nt: TGTGCCAGCAGGGGTCCGGGGCTCTCCTACGAGCAGTACTTC
abundance: few
j_gene: TRBJ2-7
d_gene: .
v_gene: TRBV6-1

CDR3aa: CASSDLSRSLQETQYF
CDR3nt: TGTGCCAGCAGTGATTTGTCCAGGAGTTTACAAGAGACCCAGTACTTC
abundance: few
j_gene: TRBJ2-5
d_gene: .
v_gene: TRBV25-1

CDR3aa: CSVYRGQETQYF
CDR3nt: TGCAGTGTTTACAGGGGGCAAGAGACCCAGTACTTC
abundance: few
j_gene: TRBJ2-5
d_gene: TRBD1
v_gene: TRBV20-1

CDR3aa: CASSPAGGRVDETQYF
CDR3nt: TGTGCCAGCAGTCCGGCCGGGGGAAGGGTAGACGAGACCCAGTACTTC
abundance: many
j_gene: TRBJ2-5
d_gene: .
v_gene: TRBV28

CDR3aa: CASRGGGYNEQFF
CDR3nt: TGTGCCAGCAGGGGCGGGGGGTACAATGAGCAGTTCTTC
abundance: few
j_gene: TRBJ2-1
d_gene: TRBD2
v_gene: TRBV28

CDR3aa: CASSPENAEAFF
CDR3nt: TGTGCCAGCAGTCCGGAGAACGCTGAAGCTTTCTTT
abundance: many
j_gene: TRBJ1-1
d_gene: .
v_gene: TRBV28

CDR3aa: CSAMSQDSPLHF
CDR3nt: TGCAGTGCCATGTCACAGGATTCACCCCTCCACTTT
abundance: .
j_gene: TRBJ1-6
d_gene: .
v_gene: TRBV20-1

CDR3aa: CSVGGTGGVFEQYF
CDR3nt: TGCAGCGTTGGGGGGACAGGGGGCGTTTTCGAGCAGTACTTC
abundance: many
j_gene: TRBJ2-7
d_gene: TRBD1
v_gene: TRBV29-1

CDR3aa: CSALVGNNQPQHF
CDR3nt: TGCAGCGCCCTTGTGGGTAACAATCAGCCCCAGCATTTT
abundance: once
j_gene: TRBJ1-5
d_gene: .
v_gene: TRBV29-1

CDR3aa: CASRLVGRGETQYF
CDR3nt: TGTGCCAGCAGGCTAGTAGGGCGGGGTGAGACCCAGTACTTC
abundance: many
j_gene: TRBJ2-5
d_gene: .
v_gene: TRBV11-2

CDR3aa: CASSLTQIGEAFF
CDR3nt: TGTGCCAGCAGTCTGACACAGATTGGGGAAGCTTTCTTT
abundance: many
j_gene: TRBJ1-1
d_gene: .
v_gene: TRBV12-3/TRBV12-4

CDR3aa: CASSSPGTAAGEQYF
CDR3nt: TGTGCCAGCAGTTCTCCCGGGACTGCTGCGGGCGAGCAGTACTTC
abundance: many
j_gene: TRBJ2-7
d_gene: .
v_gene: TRBV28

CDR3aa: CASSQEEGRQPQHF
CDR3nt: TGTGCCAGCAGCCAAGAAGAGGGGCGACAGCCCCAGCATTTT
abundance: .
j_gene: TRBJ1-5
d_gene: .
v_gene: TRBV4-2

CDR3aa: CASSQAWREYTGELFF
CDR3nt: TGTGCCAGCAGCCAAGCTTGGCGGGAGTACACCGGGGAGCTGTTTTTT
abundance: .
j_gene: TRBJ2-2
d_gene: TRBD2
v_gene: TRBV3-1

CDR3aa: CASSYSTVVDYGYTF
CDR3nt: TGTGCCAGCAGTTACTCGACGGTCGTGGACTATGGCTACACCTTC
abundance: many
j_gene: TRBJ1-2
d_gene: .
v_gene: TRBV6-5

CDR3aa: CASSSYSYEQYF
CDR3nt: TGTGCCAGCAGTTCGTACTCCTACGAGCAGTACTTC
abundance: many
j_gene: TRBJ2-7
d_gene: .
v_gene: TRBV28

CDR3aa: CASSEVGADTQYF
CDR3nt: TGTGCCAGCAGTGAAGTGGGAGCCGATACGCAGTATTTT
abundance: .
j_gene: TRBJ2-3
d_gene: .
v_gene: TRBV6-1

CDR3aa: CASSSTVNYGYTF
CDR3nt: TGTGCCAGCAGTTCGACAGTTAACTATGGCTACACCTTC
abundance: many
j_gene: TRBJ1-2
d_gene: .
v_gene: TRBV7-9

CDR3aa: CASSRGTSGSSGGELFF
CDR3nt: TGTGCCAGCAGTCGCGGGACTAGCGGGAGTTCGGGCGGGGAGCTGTTTTTT
abundance: .
j_gene: TRBJ2-2
d_gene: TRBD2
v_gene: TRBV6-2/TRBV6-3

CDR3aa: CACWRGLSYEQYF
CDR3nt: TGTGCCTGCTGGAGAGGCCTCTCCTACGAGCAGTACTTC
abundance: many
j_gene: TRBJ2-7
d_gene: .
v_gene: TRBV30

CDR3aa: CASSYYPGIQYDPYEQYF
CDR3nt: TGTGCCAGCAGTTATTACCCCGGGATTCAGTACGACCCCTACGAGCAGTACTTC
abundance: few
j_gene: TRBJ2-7
d_gene: .
v_gene: TRBV6-2/TRBV6-3

CDR3aa: CASSRTGDWSNQPQHF
CDR3nt: TGTGCCAGCAGTCGGACAGGGGATTGGAGCAATCAGCCCCAGCATTTT
abundance: few
j_gene: TRBJ1-5
d_gene: TRBD1
v_gene: TRBV2

CDR3aa: CAISNTGTGDTEAFF
CDR3nt: TGTGCCATCAGTAATACCGGGACAGGGGACACTGAAGCTTTCTTT
abundance: .
j_gene: TRBJ1-1
d_gene: TRBD1
v_gene: TRBV10-3

CDR3aa: CSAKSTAVKPQHF
CDR3nt: TGCAGTGCTAAGAGCACCGCTGTCAAGCCCCAGCATTTT
abundance: many
j_gene: TRBJ1-5
d_gene: .
v_gene: TRBV20-1

CDR3aa: CASSLSPNQPQHF
CDR3nt: TGTGCCAGCAGTTTGTCACCCAATCAGCCCCAGCATTTT
abundance: many
j_gene: TRBJ1-5
d_gene: .
v_gene: TRBV7-2

CDR3aa: CASSLGGQTEKLFF
CDR3nt: TGTGCCAGCAGCTTAGGGGGACAGACTGAAAAACTGTTTTTT
abundance: many
j_gene: TRBJ1-4
d_gene: TRBD1
v_gene: TRBV7-2

CDR3aa: CAISERVQETQYF
CDR3nt: TGTGCCATCAGTGAAAGGGTACAAGAGACCCAGTACTTC
abundance: many
j_gene: TRBJ2-5
d_gene: .
v_gene: TRBV10-3

CDR3aa: CASSSYRDSTEAFF
CDR3nt: TGTGCCAGCAGTTCTTACCGGGACAGCACTGAAGCTTTCTTT
abundance: many
j_gene: TRBJ1-1
d_gene: TRBD1
v_gene: TRBV12-3/TRBV12-4

CDR3aa: CASSMRTIDYGYTF
CDR3nt: TGTGCCAGTAGTATGAGGACTATCGACTATGGCTACACCTTC
abundance: many
j_gene: TRBJ1-2
d_gene: .
v_gene: TRBV19

CDR3aa: CASSPPPGDYEQYF
CDR3nt: TGTGCCAGCAGTCCGCCCCCAGGAGACTACGAGCAGTACTTC
abundance: few
j_gene: TRBJ2-7
d_gene: .
v_gene: TRBV28

CDR3aa: CATSSARDSHTGELFF
CDR3nt: TGTGCCACCAGCAGCGCCCGGGACTCTCACACCGGGGAGCTGTTTTTT
abundance: .
j_gene: TRBJ2-2
d_gene: .
v_gene: TRBV15

CDR3aa: CATSVDLAGELFF
CDR3nt: TGTGCCACCAGTGTTGATTTGGCAGGGGAGCTGTTTTTT
abundance: few
j_gene: TRBJ2-2
d_gene: .
v_gene: TRBV24-1